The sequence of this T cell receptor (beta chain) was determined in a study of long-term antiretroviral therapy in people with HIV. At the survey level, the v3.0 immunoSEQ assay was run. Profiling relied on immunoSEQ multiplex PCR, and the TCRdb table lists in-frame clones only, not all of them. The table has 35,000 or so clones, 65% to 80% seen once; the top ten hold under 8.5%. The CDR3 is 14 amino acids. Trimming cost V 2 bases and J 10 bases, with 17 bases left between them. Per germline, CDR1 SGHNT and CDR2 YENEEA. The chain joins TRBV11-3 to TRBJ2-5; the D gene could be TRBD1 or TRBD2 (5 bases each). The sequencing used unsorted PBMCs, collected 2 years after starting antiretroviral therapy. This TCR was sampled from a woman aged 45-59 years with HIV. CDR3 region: CASSLISTGLYQYF. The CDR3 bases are TGTGCCAGCAGCTTAATTTCGACGGGGCTTTACCAGTACTTC.